A selection of T cell receptor beta chains follows, all from one sample in a study of T cells in Graves' hyperthyroidism and ophthalmopathy. TCRdb reprocessed the multiplex PCR reads via MiXCR and lists one record per CDR3 protein. The sample shows a few hundred thousand distinct CDR3 sequences, about a sixth of them seen only once. Sequencing was done on a sample of blood. The receptors shown here come from a woman aged 18-29 years with Graves' hyperthyroidism. CDR3s include the opening cysteine and the closing phenylalanine or tryptophan. D genes are given only for firm matches. The size entry is marked missing in some rows and otherwise reads once, few, many or a size class.

d_gene	j_gene	v_gene	abundance	CDR3aa	CDR3nt
NA	TRBJ2-3	TRBV6-2/TRBV6-3	NA	CAGARGSTDAQYF	TGTGCCGGAGCGAGGGGGAGCACAGATGCGCAGTATTTT
TRBD2	TRBJ2-5	TRBV5-4	NA	CASSPGAGAETQYF	TGTGCCAGCAGCCCAGGCGCGGGAGCAGAGACCCAGTACTTC
TRBD1	TRBJ2-2	TRBV29-1	NA	CSVEASQGAGELFF	TGCAGCGTTGAAGCGAGCCAGGGGGCCGGGGAGCTGTTTTTT
NA	TRBJ2-7	TRBV12-3/TRBV12-4	many	CASSPFMWTTPYEQYF	TGTGCCAGCAGTCCGTTTATGTGGACAACACCCTACGAGCAGTACTTC
NA	TRBJ2-5	TRBV28	many	CASSHEQRLQETQYF	TGTGCCAGCAGCCACGAGCAACGGCTTCAAGAGACCCAGTACTTC
TRBD2	TRBJ2-7	TRBV19	few	CASSIQAGVSYEQYF	TGTGCCAGTAGTATCCAAGCGGGAGTCTCCTACGAGCAGTACTTC
TRBD2	TRBJ2-1	TRBV20-1	many	CSASGDYINEQFF	TGCAGTGCTAGTGGGGACTACATCAATGAGCAGTTCTTC
NA	TRBJ2-1	TRBV7-3	many	CASSLLPGNYNEQFF	TGTGCCAGCAGTCTCTTACCGGGGAATTACAATGAGCAGTTCTTC
NA	TRBJ2-2	TRBV11-2	many	CASSLGVGFSTGELFF	TGTGCCAGCAGCTTAGGTGTGGGATTTTCAACCGGGGAGCTGTTTTTT
TRBD1	TRBJ2-3	TRBV12-3/TRBV12-4	many	CASSFTGGRADTQYF	TGTGCCAGCAGTTTTACAGGGGGCAGAGCAGATACGCAGTATTTT
NA	TRBJ1-6	TRBV3-1	many	CASSQDPNLFLHLHF	TGTGCCAGCAGCCAAGACCCCAACCTCTTCCTACACCTCCACTTT
NA	TRBJ2-7	TRBV5-1	NA	CASSPGAGATYEQYF	TGCGCCAGCAGCCCCGGGGCGGGGGCGACCTACGAGCAGTACTTC
TRBD1	TRBJ1-3	TRBV18	many	CASSPEDRPVSGNTIYF	TGTGCCAGCTCACCAGAGGACAGGCCCGTCTCTGGAAACACCATATATTTT
NA	TRBJ2-7	TRBV13	many	CASSYGTAGEQYF	TGTGCCAGCAGCTACGGGACAGCGGGCGAGCAGTACTTC
TRBD2	TRBJ2-1	TRBV11-3	many	CASSLVGGRFDEQFF	TGTGCCAGCAGCTTAGTGGGAGGGCGGTTCGATGAGCAGTTCTTC
TRBD2	TRBJ2-3	TRBV4-1	few	CASSHRLAGGEDTQYF	TGCGCCAGCAGCCACCGACTAGCGGGAGGGGAAGATACGCAGTATTTT